The text below deals with one T cell receptor (beta chain). Its cognate antigen is unknown. Germline V gives CDR1 SNHLY, CDR2 FYNNEI. The V end was cut by 6 bases, the J end by 0 bases, with 14 bases between. This CDR3 region has 15 residues. This sample was included in a study of cytomegalovirus exposure and HLA in healthy donors. Looking at the study overall: In a later analysis, the 120 or so validation repertoires were reported to have used the same platform as the approximately 620 first-cohort repertoires.

This table comes from immunoSEQ multiplex PCR, and its TCRdb copy is limited to in-frame clones, with some not included. The data contain 90,000 to 150,000 clones, roughly 88% of them singletons. Study results and caveats: Most sequenced TCRs were rare (though some public TCRs occurred in many donors). A later analysis found first-cohort TCR clusters tended to co-occur in the 110 or so validation repertoires.

The receptor was isolated from a woman between 18 and 30 years old in good health and CMV-seropositive. This rearrangement joins TRBV2 to TRBJ1-1; the D gene is possibly TRBD1 (6 bases). The specimen was PBMCs. The CDR3 is CASRDLDRLNTEAFF. CDR3 DNA sequence: TGTGCCAGCAGGGATCTGGACAGACTGAACACTGAAGCTTTCTTT.